This TCR beta chain came from a study of neurological immune-mediated disorders. The CDR3 contains 14 residues. Germline V gene lookup returns CDR1 SQVTM and CDR2 ANQGSEA. V gave up 7 bases and J gave up 5 bases; unmatched junction bases: 9. This clonotype occurred many times. TCRdb re-analysed the 5' RACE reads in MiXCR, keeping a single row per CDR3 protein. The table has about 59,000 distinct CDR3 sequences, under 4.5% seen once. The receptor comes from a woman aged 25 to 39 with multiple sclerosis. The specimen sequenced was PBMCs. This chain links TRBV29-1 with TRBJ2-1; TRBD2 agrees at 9 bases. CDR3 bases: TGCAGCGCTCCGGAGGGACTAGCCCACAATGAGCAGTTCTTC. Translation: CSAPEGLAHNEQFF.